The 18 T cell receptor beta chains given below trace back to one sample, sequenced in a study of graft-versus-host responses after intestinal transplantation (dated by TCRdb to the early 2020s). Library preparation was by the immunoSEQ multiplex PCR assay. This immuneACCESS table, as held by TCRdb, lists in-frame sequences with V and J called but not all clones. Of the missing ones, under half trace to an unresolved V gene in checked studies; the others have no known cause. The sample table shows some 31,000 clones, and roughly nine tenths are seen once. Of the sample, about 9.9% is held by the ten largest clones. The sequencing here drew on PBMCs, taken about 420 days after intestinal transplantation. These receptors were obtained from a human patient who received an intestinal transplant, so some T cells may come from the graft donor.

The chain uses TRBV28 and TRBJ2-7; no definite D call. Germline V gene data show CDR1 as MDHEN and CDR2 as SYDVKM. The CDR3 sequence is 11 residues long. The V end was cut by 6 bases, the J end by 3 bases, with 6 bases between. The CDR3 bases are TGTGCCAGCAGGACCCGCTACGAGCAGTACTTC. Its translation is CASRTRYEQYF.

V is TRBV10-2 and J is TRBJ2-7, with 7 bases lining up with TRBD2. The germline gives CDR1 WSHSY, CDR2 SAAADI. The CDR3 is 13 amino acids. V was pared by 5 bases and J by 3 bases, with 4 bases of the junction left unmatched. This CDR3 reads CASSTSAGYEQYF. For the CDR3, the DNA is TGCGCCAGCAGTACTAGCGCGGGCTACGAGCAGTACTTC.

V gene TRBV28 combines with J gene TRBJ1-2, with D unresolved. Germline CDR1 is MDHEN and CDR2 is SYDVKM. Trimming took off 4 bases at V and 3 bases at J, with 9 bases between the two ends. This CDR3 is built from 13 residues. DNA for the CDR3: TGTGCCAGCAGTTCGTTAGGGTACTATGGCTACACCTTC. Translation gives CASSSLGYYGYTF.

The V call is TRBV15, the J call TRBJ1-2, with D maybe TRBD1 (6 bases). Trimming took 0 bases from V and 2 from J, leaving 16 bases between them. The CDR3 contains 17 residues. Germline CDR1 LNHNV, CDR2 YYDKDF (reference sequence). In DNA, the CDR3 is TGTGCCACCAGCAGAGATGGTCGAGGGGGGCCGAACTATGGCTACACCTTC. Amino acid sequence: CATSRDGRGGPNYGYTF.

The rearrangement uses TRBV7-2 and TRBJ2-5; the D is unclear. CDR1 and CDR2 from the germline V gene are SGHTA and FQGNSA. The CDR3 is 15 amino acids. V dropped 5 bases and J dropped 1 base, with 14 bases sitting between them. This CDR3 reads CASSLRLMTQETQYF. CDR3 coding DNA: TGTGCCAGCAGCCTCCGATTGATGACCCAAGAGACCCAGTACTTC.

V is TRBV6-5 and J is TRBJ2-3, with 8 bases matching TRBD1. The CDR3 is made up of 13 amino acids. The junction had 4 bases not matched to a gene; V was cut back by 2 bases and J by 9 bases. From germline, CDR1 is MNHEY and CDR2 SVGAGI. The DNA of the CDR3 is TGTGCCAGCAGTTACGACAGGGGTTCGACGCAGTATTTT. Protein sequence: CASSYDRGSTQYF.

The CDR3 DNA follows: TGTGCCAGCAGCTTAGGAGACGGGACTAATGAAAAACTGTTTTTT. It encodes CASSLGDGTNEKLFF. The chain has TRBV7-9 and TRBJ1-4; D remains unclear. Trimming cost V 1 base and J 2 bases, with 8 bases left between them. Germline V CDR1 and CDR2: SEHNR, FQNEAQ (reference sequence). The CDR3 runs 15 residues. Full variable domain (remainder filled in from reference TRBV7-9 and TRBJ1-4): DTGVSQNPRHKITKRGQNVTFRCDPISEHNRLYWYRQTLGQGPEFLTYFQNEAQLEKSRLLSDRFSAERPKGSFSTLEIQRTEQGDSAMYLCASSLGDGTNEKLFFGSGTQLSVL.

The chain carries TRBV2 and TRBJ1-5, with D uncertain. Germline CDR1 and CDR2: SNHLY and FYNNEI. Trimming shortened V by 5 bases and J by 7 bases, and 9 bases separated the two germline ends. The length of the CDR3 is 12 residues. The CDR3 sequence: CASSRGSQPQHF. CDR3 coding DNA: TGTGCCAGCAGTCGAGGTAGCCAGCCCCAGCATTTT. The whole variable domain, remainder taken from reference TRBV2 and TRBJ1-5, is EPEVTQTPSHQVTQMGQEVILRCVPISNHLYFYWYRQILGQKVEFLVSFYNNEISEKSEIFDDQFSVERPDGSNFTLKIRSTKLEDSAMYFCASSRGSQPQHFGDGTRLSIL.

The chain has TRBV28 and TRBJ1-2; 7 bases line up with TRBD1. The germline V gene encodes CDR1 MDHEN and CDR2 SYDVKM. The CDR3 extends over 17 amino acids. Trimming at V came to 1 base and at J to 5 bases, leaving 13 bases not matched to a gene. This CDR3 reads CASSLFRSVAGGYGYTF. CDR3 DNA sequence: TGTGCCAGCAGTTTATTTCGGAGCGTGGCAGGGGGTTATGGCTACACCTTC.

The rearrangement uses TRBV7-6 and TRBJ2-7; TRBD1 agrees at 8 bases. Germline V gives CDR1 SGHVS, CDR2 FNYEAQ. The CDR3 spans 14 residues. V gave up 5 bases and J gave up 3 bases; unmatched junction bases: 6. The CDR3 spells CASSKQGGYYEQYF. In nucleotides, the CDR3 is TGTGCCAGCAGCAAACAGGGGGGTTACTACGAGCAGTACTTC.

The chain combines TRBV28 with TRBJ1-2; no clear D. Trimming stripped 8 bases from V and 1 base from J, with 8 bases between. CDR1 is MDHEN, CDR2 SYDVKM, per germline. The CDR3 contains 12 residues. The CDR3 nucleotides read TGTGCCAGCCGGTTCGGTAACTATGGCTACACCTTC. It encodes CASRFGNYGYTF.

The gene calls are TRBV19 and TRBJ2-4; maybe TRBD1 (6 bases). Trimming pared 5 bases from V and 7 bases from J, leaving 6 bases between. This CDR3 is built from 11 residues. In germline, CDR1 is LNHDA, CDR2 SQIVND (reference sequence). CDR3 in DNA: TGTGCCAGTAGTCAGGGGAACATTCAGTACTTC. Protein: CASSQGNIQYF.

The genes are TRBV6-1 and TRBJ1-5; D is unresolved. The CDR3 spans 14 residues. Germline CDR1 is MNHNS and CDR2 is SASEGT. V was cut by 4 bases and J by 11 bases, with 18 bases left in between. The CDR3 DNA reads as TGTGCCAGCAGTGCTGAGACACTTTACTCAGCCCAGCATTTT. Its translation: CASSAETLYSAQHF.

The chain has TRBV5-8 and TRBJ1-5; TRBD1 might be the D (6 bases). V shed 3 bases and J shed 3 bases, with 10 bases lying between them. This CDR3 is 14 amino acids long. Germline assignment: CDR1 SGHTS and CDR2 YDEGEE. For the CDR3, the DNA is TGTGCCAGCAGCTCCCGGGACAACAATCAGCCCCAGCATTTT. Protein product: CASSSRDNNQPQHF.

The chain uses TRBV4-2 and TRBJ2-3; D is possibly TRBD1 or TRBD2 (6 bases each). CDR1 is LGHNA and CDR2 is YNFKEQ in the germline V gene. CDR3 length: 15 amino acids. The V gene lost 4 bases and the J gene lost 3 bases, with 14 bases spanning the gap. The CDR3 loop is CASSLGGEGTDTQYF. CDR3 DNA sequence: TGTGCCAGCAGCCTCGGGGGCGAGGGAACAGATACGCAGTATTTT.

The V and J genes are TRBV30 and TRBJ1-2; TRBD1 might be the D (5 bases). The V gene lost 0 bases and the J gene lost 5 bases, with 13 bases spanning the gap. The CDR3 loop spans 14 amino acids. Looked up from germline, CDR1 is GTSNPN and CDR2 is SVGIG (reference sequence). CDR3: CAWSVGVWGYGYTF. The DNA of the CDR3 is TGTGCCTGGAGTGTAGGTGTGTGGGGGTATGGCTACACCTTC.

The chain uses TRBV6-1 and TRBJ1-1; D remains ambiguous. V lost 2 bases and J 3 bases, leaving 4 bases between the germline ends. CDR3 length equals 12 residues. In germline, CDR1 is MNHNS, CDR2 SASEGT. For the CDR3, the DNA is TGTGCCAGCAGTGAAAAATACACTGAAGCTTTCTTT. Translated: CASSEKYTEAFF.

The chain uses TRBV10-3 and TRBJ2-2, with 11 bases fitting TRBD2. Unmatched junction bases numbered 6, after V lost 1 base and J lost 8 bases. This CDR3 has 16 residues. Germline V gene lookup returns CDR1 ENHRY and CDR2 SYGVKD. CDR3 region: CAISELLAGVYGELFF. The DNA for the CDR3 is TGTGCCATCAGTGAGTTACTAGCGGGGGTGTATGGGGAGCTGTTTTTT.